One and the same sample provided the 5 T cell receptor beta chains below, sequenced in a study of T cell responses to AZD1222 COVID-19 vaccine. Data came from immunoSEQ multiplex PCR; TCRdb stores just in-frame clones and leaves some out. This table has roughly 140,000 clones, 90% appearing once. The specimen comprised peripheral blood, sampled 28 days after the second AZD1222 dose. The receptors derive from an adult who received the AZD1222 COVID-19 vaccine.

This chain connects TRBV5-1 to TRBJ2-3, with D unresolved. V was cut by 1 base and J by 3 bases, with 0 bases left in between. Germline V gene lookup returns CDR1 SGHRS and CDR2 YFSETQ. This CDR3 spans 11 amino acids. The CDR3 bases are TGCGCCAGCAGCTTGACAGATACGCAGTATTTT. Translated: CASSLTDTQYF.

J is TRBJ2-7 and V is TRBV24-1; 8 nucleotides align to TRBD1. CDR1 and CDR2 (germline): KGHDR, SFDVKD. The junction had 3 bases not matched to a gene; V was cut back by 2 bases and J by 4 bases. The CDR3 sequence is 14 residues long. CDR3 DNA: TGTGCCACCAGTGATTCAGGGGGCAAATACGAGCAGTACTTC. Encoded protein: CATSDSGGKYEQYF.

The J gene is TRBJ2-1, the V gene TRBV7-8, with 7 bases lining up with TRBD1. CDR3 length: 16 residues. The germline CDR1 and CDR2 sequences are SGHVS and FQNEAQ. V was pared by 5 bases and J by 3 bases, with 10 bases of the junction left unmatched. CDR3 DNA: TGTGCCAGCAGCATCGAGGGACAGCAACTCTACAATGAGCAGTTCTTC. As protein: CASSIEGQQLYNEQFF.

This chain joins TRBV28 and TRBJ1-2; D is uncertain. From germline, CDR1 is MDHEN and CDR2 SYDVKM. There are 11 residues in the CDR3. The V end lost 7 bases, the J end lost 4 bases, and 7 bases lay between the germline ends. The CDR3 DNA is TGTGCCAGCACCGGGGTCTATGGCTACACCTTC. Its protein is CASTGVYGYTF.

The chain employs TRBV11-3 and TRBJ2-1; the match to TRBD2 covers 11 bases. Germline V gene data show CDR1 as SGHNT and CDR2 as YENEEA. J gave up 7 bases and V 5 bases, and 7 bases lay outside the gene matches. The CDR3 has 15 residues. The CDR3 DNA sequence: TGTGCCAGCAGCCTTAGCGGGAGGGCCGGGAATGAGCAGTTCTTC. Residues: CASSLSGRAGNEQFF. Full variable domain (remainder filled in from reference TRBV11-3 and TRBJ2-1): EAGVVQSPRYKIIEKKQPVAFWCNPISGHNTLYWYLQNLGQGPELLIRYENEEAVDDSQLPKDRFSAERLKGVDSTLKIQPAELGDSAVYLCASSLSGRAGNEQFFGPGTRLTVL.